The 28 T cell receptor beta chains presented below share a single source sample, sequenced in a study of T-cell reconstitution after alpha-beta-depleted transplantation in children. Preparing the TCRbeta library involved the use of unique molecular identifiers. MiXCR, applied by TCRdb to the PCR reads, yields one record per CDR3 protein. The table includes a few hundred thousand distinct CDR3 sequences, 27% detected once. Specimen: PBMCs, collected before TCRalphabeta/CD19-depleted stem cell transplant. The receptors here all came from a boy younger than two with Wiskott-Aldrich syndrome, due to receive a stem cell transplant.

Concerning this clonotype itself: One junction end disagrees with the germline gene, perhaps due to a read error. The rearrangement uses TRBV28 and TRBJ1-5; no clear D gene. CDR1 MDHEN and CDR2 SYDVKM come from the germline V gene. This CDR3 spans 12 amino acids. CDR3 protein: CASKSSIQPQHF. CDR3 bases: TGTGCCAGCAAGTCGAGCATTCAGCCCCAGCATTTT. The variable domain in full, with the rest retrieved from reference TRBV28 and TRBJ1-5, is DVKVTQSSRYLVKRTGEKVFLECVQDMDHENMFWYRQDPGLGLRLIYFSYDVKMKEKGDIPEGYSVSREKKERFSLILESASTNQTSMYLCASKSSIQPQHFGDGTRLSIL.

J is TRBJ2-1 and V is TRBV4-2; D may be TRBD2 (6 bases). The CDR3 runs 17 residues. V gave up 4 bases and J gave up 4 bases, with 20 bases separating them. Germline assignment: CDR1 LGHNA and CDR2 YNFKEQ. CDR3: CASSRIQQRVRYNEQFF. In DNA form, the CDR3 reads TGTGCCAGCAGCCGAATCCAACAGCGGGTTAGATACAATGAGCAGTTCTTC.

This clonotype was picked up many times. The chain joins TRBV7-6 to TRBJ2-3, with TRBD1 identical over 9 bases. This CDR3 is built from 14 residues. The ends lost 6 bases at V and 3 bases at J; junction bases unmatched: 4. Germline V gene lookup returns CDR1 SGHVS and CDR2 FNYEAQ. CDR3 in DNA: TGTGCCAGCAGTCCCGGGACAGGGACAGATACGCAGTATTTT. The encoded protein is CASSPGTGTDTQYF.

This clonotype was detected only a few times. In nucleotides, the CDR3 is TGTGCCTGGGGGGCCCTAGGAGGGTCGGGGATTCAGTACTTC. Residues: CAWGALGGSGIQYF. The V call is TRBV30, the J call TRBJ2-4; D is possibly TRBD2 (6 bases). V was shortened by 5 bases and J by 10 bases, with 21 bases between the two germline ends. Germline V gene lookup returns CDR1 GTSNPN and CDR2 SVGIG (reference sequence). The CDR3 is 14 amino acids.

V usage is TRBV29-1 and J usage is TRBJ2-3, with 14 bases that match TRBD2. Germline values: CDR1 SQVTM, CDR2 ANQGSEA. The CDR3 loop spans 14 amino acids. V dropped 6 bases and J dropped 5; count of bases not matched to a gene: 4. CDR3 sequence: CSVWTSGRRDTQYF. DNA of the CDR3: TGCAGCGTCTGGACTAGCGGGAGGAGAGATACGCAGTATTTT.

J is TRBJ2-3 and V is TRBV7-9; 8 positions agree with TRBD2. With V trimmed by 4 bases and J by 4 bases, 13 bases remained unmatched. Germline lookup yields CDR1 SEHNR and CDR2 FQNEAQ (reference sequence). This CDR3 region has 17 residues. CDR3 sequence (DNA): TGTGCCAGCAGCTCCCTCCCGGCGGGACTAGTGCCAGATACGCAGTATTTT. Protein product: CASSSLPAGLVPDTQYF.

This chain links TRBV9 with TRBJ2-5; 9 nucleotides match TRBD1. Germline lookup yields CDR1 SGDLS and CDR2 YYNGEE. Trimming cost V 0 bases and J 5 bases; bases outside gene matches: 5. The CDR3 runs to 15 residues. CDR3 DNA sequence: TGTGCCAGCAGCGTAGCTACGGACAGGGGCGAGACCCAGTACTTC. Its protein is CASSVATDRGETQYF.

The gene calls are TRBV5-1 and TRBJ2-7, with TRBD1 as a possible D gene (6 bases). Germline loops: CDR1 SGHRS, CDR2 YFSETQ. The CDR3 is 16 residues long. V shed 4 bases and J shed 3 bases, with 20 bases lying between them. CDR3 sequence (DNA): TGCGCCAGCAGCCTTGGACGGACAGTTGGCGTCTACGAGCAGTACTTC. Translated, it gives CASSLGRTVGVYEQYF.

The chain couples TRBV4-1 to TRBJ2-1; 7 nucleotides match TRBD2. The germline CDR1 and CDR2 sequences are MGHRA and YSYEKL. Trimming removed 2 bases from V and 9 bases from J; junction bases left unmatched: 10. The CDR3 loop spans 15 amino acids. The CDR3 DNA is TGCGCCAGCAGCCAAAAACCAGGGCGGGAGATTGAGCAGTTCTTC. Amino acid sequence: CASSQKPGREIEQFF.

The rearrangement uses TRBV7-7 and TRBJ2-2; D not resolved. The CDR3 extends over 15 amino acids. V was clipped by 5 bases and J by 4 bases, with 14 bases between them. Germline values: CDR1 SSHAT, CDR2 FNYEAQ (reference sequence). In DNA form, the CDR3 reads TGTGCCAGCAGCCTAAAGTCGGACGGCACCGGGGAGCTGTTTTTT. Translating gives CASSLKSDGTGELFF.

This clonotype has more than one count but fewer than ten. J is TRBJ2-7 and V is TRBV5-1, with a weak D call TRBD1 (6 bases). Germline V lookup: CDR1 SGHRS, CDR2 YFSETQ. V lost 0 bases and J 4 bases, leaving 14 bases between the germline ends. This CDR3 is built from 15 residues. The CDR3: CASSLVPDRVYEQYF. The CDR3 coding sequence is TGCGCCAGCAGCTTGGTCCCGGACAGAGTTTACGAGCAGTACTTC.

J is TRBJ2-3 and V is TRBV7-3; 7 bases line up with TRBD2. Trimming took 4 bases from V and 2 from J; bases not matched to a gene: 9. Germline lookup yields CDR1 SGHTA and CDR2 FQGTGA. CDR3 length equals 16 residues. CDR3: CASSSSGVGLTDTQYF. Here the CDR3 DNA reads TGTGCCAGCAGCTCTAGCGGAGTGGGTCTCACAGATACGCAGTATTTT. Using reference TRBV7-3 and TRBJ2-3 for the parts outside the CDR3, the full variable domain is GAGVSQTPSNKVTEKGKYVELRCDPISGHTALYWYRQSLGQGPEFLIYFQGTGAADDSGLPNDRFFAVRPEGSVSTLKIQRTERGDSAVYLCASSSSGVGLTDTQYFGPGTRLTVL.

Only a few counts were recorded for this clonotype. J is TRBJ2-1 and V is TRBV21-1; the table assigns TRBD2, which was not confirmed against the DNA. TRBV21-1 is recorded as a pseudogene. There are 14 residues in the CDR3. The CDR3: CASSKGSGCGRVVF. The CDR3 DNA reads TGTGCCAGCAGCAAAGGGAGTGGATGCGGGAGGGTGGTCTTC.

This clonotype has only a few counts. The genes are TRBV7-9 and TRBJ2-5, with D possibly being TRBD1 (7 bases). The CDR3 is 13 residues long. The germline CDR1 and CDR2 sequences are SEHNR and FQNEAQ (reference sequence). Deletions cut 4 bases from V and 5 bases from J, with 11 bases between. The CDR3 DNA reads TGTGCCAGCAGCTCATCAGGGGGGGAGACCCAGTACTTC. Translated: CASSSSGGETQYF.

The chain employs TRBV28 and TRBJ1-6; TRBD1 matches at 7 bases. Germline V gives CDR1 MDHEN, CDR2 SYDVKM. The junction had 8 bases not matched to a gene; V was cut back by 6 bases and J by 9 bases. The CDR3 contains 14 residues. CDR3 nucleotides: TGTGCCAGCAGCTTCAGGGGGATGGGTTCACCCCTCCACTTT. Translating it yields CASSFRGMGSPLHF.

The J gene is TRBJ1-5, the V gene TRBV7-9, with unresolved D. The CDR3 runs 12 residues. With 7 bases removed from V and 7 bases from J, the gap between germline ends came to 11 bases. CDR1 is SEHNR and CDR2 is FQNEAQ in the germline V gene (reference sequence). CDR3: CASTIMGQPQHF. As DNA, the CDR3 is TGTGCCAGCACTATAATGGGACAGCCCCAGCATTTT.

The rearrangement links TRBV11-2 to TRBJ1-4; the match to TRBD1 covers 7 bases. Germline V lookup: CDR1 SGHAT, CDR2 FQNNGV. This CDR3 is 17 amino acids long. V was pared by 5 bases and J by 0 bases, with 9 bases of the junction left unmatched. In DNA, the CDR3 is TGTGCCAGCAGCGCGAACAGGGGCCTTGCAACTAATGAAAAACTGTTTTTT. Amino acids: CASSANRGLATNEKLFF.

This clonotype occurred a few times. The gene calls are TRBV28 and TRBJ2-7; TRBD1 aligns across 9 bases. Germline-derived CDR1 and CDR2 are MDHEN and SYDVKM. The CDR3 is made up of 15 amino acids. J was trimmed by 3 bases and V by 8 bases; bases with no gene match: 11. The CDR3 nucleotides are TGTGCCAGCCTCTCACCCGGGACAGGGTTCTACGAGCAGTACTTC. Translated: CASLSPGTGFYEQYF.

In this sample, this clonotype turned up many times. This chain links TRBV7-8 with TRBJ2-7; D gene uncertain. Germline V gene data show CDR1 as SGHVS and CDR2 as FQNEAQ. This CDR3 region has 11 residues. The V end lost 1 base, the J end lost 6 bases, and 4 bases lay between the germline ends. The CDR3 nucleotides read TGTGCCAGCAGCTTAGAGAGCGAGCAGTACTTC. It yields the protein CASSLESEQYF.

This clonotype was seen a handful of times. J is TRBJ1-5 and V is TRBV5-1; no definite D call. With 0 bases removed from V and 7 bases from J, the gap between germline ends came to 8 bases. The CDR3 consists of 13 residues. The V gene's germline CDR1 is SGHRS and CDR2 YFSETQ. This CDR3 reads CASSLEGMQPQHF. In nucleotides, the CDR3 is TGCGCCAGCAGCTTGGAAGGGATGCAGCCCCAGCATTTT.

This clonotype came up a few times. The chain carries TRBV4-1 and TRBJ2-1; possible D gene TRBD2, 7 bases. Trimming stripped 5 bases from V and 1 base from J, with 18 bases between. The V gene's germline CDR1 is MGHRA and CDR2 YSYEKL. The CDR3 loop spans 17 amino acids. CDR3 coding DNA: TGCGCCAGCAGCAGGGGTGGGGGGGCGGTTTCCTACAATGAGCAGTTCTTC. It yields the protein CASSRGGGAVSYNEQFF.

This clonotype was observed a handful of times. The gene calls are TRBV5-1 and TRBJ2-3; 7 nucleotides line up with TRBD1. Germline V gene data show CDR1 as SGHRS and CDR2 as YFSETQ. The length of the CDR3 is 16 residues. V was clipped by 0 bases and J by 6 bases; unmatched bases: 10. CDR3 sequence reads: CASSLESTGFGDTQYF. The DNA of the CDR3 is TGCGCCAGCAGCTTGGAATCGACAGGGTTTGGGGATACGCAGTATTTT.

The chain joins TRBV3-1 to TRBJ2-1, with TRBD2 identical over 9 bases. Unmatched junction bases numbered 12, after V lost 6 bases and J lost 0 bases. CDR1 LGHDT and CDR2 YNNKEL come from the germline V gene (reference sequence). The CDR3 totals 18 residues. The CDR3 sequence: CASSRTSAIHSSYNEQFF. CDR3 nucleotide sequence: TGTGCCAGCAGTCGGACTAGCGCAATACATAGCTCCTACAATGAGCAGTTCTTC.

This clonotype has a handful of counts. V gene TRBV5-1 combines with J gene TRBJ2-1; no firm D call. This CDR3 has 14 residues. Germline values: CDR1 SGHRS, CDR2 YFSETQ. V was shortened by 2 bases and J by 7 bases, with 13 bases between the two germline ends. The CDR3 protein is CASSLILGGNEQFF. Here the CDR3 DNA reads TGCGCCAGCAGCTTAATCTTGGGTGGGAATGAGCAGTTCTTC.

A few counts support this clonotype. The V call is TRBV27, the J call TRBJ2-1, with 8 bases aligning to TRBD2. The length of the CDR3 is 14 residues. The ends lost 4 bases at V and 7 bases at J; junction bases unmatched: 6. In germline, CDR1 is MNHEY, CDR2 SMNVEV (reference sequence). CDR3 amino acids: CASSSGRVVNEQFF. DNA of the CDR3: TGTGCCAGCAGTTCCGGGAGGGTTGTAAATGAGCAGTTCTTC.

The table lists this clonotype with a few counts. The V call is TRBV12-3 or TRBV12-4, the J call TRBJ2-5, with a possible D match to TRBD2 (6 bases). CDR3 size: 13 residues. The ends were cut back, 5 bases at V and 7 bases at J, with 14 bases in the middle. CDR3 in amino acids: CASSPKQGGTQYF. CDR3 coding DNA: TGTGCCAGCAGTCCGAAGCAGGGAGGGACCCAGTACTTC.

The chain employs TRBV5-1 and TRBJ2-7, with a possible D match to TRBD2 (5 bases). Germline V gene data show CDR1 as SGHRS and CDR2 as YFSETQ. The ends were cut back, 0 bases at V and 3 bases at J, with 10 bases in the middle. CDR3 size: 14 residues. CDR3 DNA sequence: TGCGCCAGCAGCTTGGCTCCGGGGAACTACGAGCAGTACTTC. It is translated as CASSLAPGNYEQYF.

The chain carries TRBV5-6 and TRBJ2-7; a weak D match, TRBD1 (6 bases). V was pared by 1 base and J by 5 bases, with 10 bases between. The CDR3 is 13 amino acids. Germline V gene sequence: CDR1 SGHDT, CDR2 YYEEEE. DNA of the CDR3: TGTGCCAGCAGCTTGTTGTCAGGGGACGAGCAGTACTTC. It yields the protein CASSLLSGDEQYF.